What follows are 12 T cell receptor beta chains derived from one specimen sequenced in a study of T cells in Graves' hyperthyroidism and ophthalmopathy. From RNA transcripts, TCR beta CDR3 regions were amplified. HTBI primers drove first-round RT-PCR of the TCR CDR3. TCRdb reprocessed the multiplex PCR reads with MiXCR, giving one entry per CDR3 protein. Among around 600,000 distinct CDR3 sequences listed, approximately 15% were seen once. What was sequenced was blood. The receptor source for this set is a woman aged 30 to 39 with Graves' hyperthyroidism.

This clonotype has just a few counts. A much larger clone lies one base from this, so it may be a read error. The CDR3 DNA follows: TGTGCCAGCGGGAAACCGGGACAGGGGAGCGATGAGCAGTTCTTC. Its translation is CASGKPGQGSDEQFF. The V and J genes are TRBV11-2 and TRBJ2-1, with 10 bases matching TRBD1. The CDR3 spans 15 residues. The germline CDR1 and CDR2 sequences are SGHAT and FQNNGV. After removal of 8 bases from V and 8 bases from J, the junction contained 12 bases not matched to a gene. The full variable domain, in which reference TRBV11-2 and TRBJ2-1 provide the parts outside the CDR3, is EAGVAQSPRYKIIEKRQSVAFWCNPISGHATLYWYQQILGQGPKLLIQFQNNGVVDDSQLPKDRFSAERLKGVDSTLKIQPAKLEDSAVYLCASGKPGQGSDEQFFGPGTRLTVL.

At least ten counts were recorded for this clonotype. This chain connects TRBV28 to TRBJ2-5, with 8 bases aligning to TRBD1. This CDR3 comprises 17 residues. V gave up 4 bases and J gave up 4 bases; unmatched junction bases: 14. The V gene's germline CDR1 is MDHEN and CDR2 SYDVKM. The CDR3 coding sequence is TGTGCCAGCAGTTCTGGACAGGGCCTAAGAGGGGGAGAGACCCAGTACTTC. Its protein product is CASSSGQGLRGGETQYF.

The gene calls are TRBV15 and TRBJ1-1, with D possibly matching TRBD1 (5 bases). V lost 1 base and J lost 0, with 9 bases in between. CDR1 is LNHNV, CDR2 YYDKDF, per germline (reference sequence). CDR3 length: 15 residues. This CDR3 reads CATSRGDLVNTEAFF. CDR3 DNA: TGTGCCACCAGCAGAGGGGACCTAGTGAACACTGAAGCTTTCTTT.

This sequence joins TRBV7-6 and TRBJ2-1, with TRBD2 identical over 10 bases. Losses at the gene ends were 10 bases for V and 6 bases for J; bases not matched to a gene: 12. Germline loops: CDR1 SGHVS, CDR2 FNYEAQ. The CDR3 loop spans 15 amino acids. CDR3 coding DNA: TGTGCCAACAGGTCTTCTAGCGGGAGTATCAATGAGCAGTTCTTC. This encodes CANRSSSGSINEQFF.

This clonotype was counted only a few times. The chain joins TRBV5-1 to TRBJ2-7, with D possibly being TRBD1 or TRBD2 (7 bases each). CDR3 length: 15 amino acids. V was trimmed by 4 bases and J by 0 bases, leaving 14 bases between them. Per the germline V gene, CDR1 is SGHRS and CDR2 is YFSETQ. CDR3: CASSQGGAVSYEQYF. The CDR3 DNA reads TGCGCCAGCAGCCAGGGGGGGGCGGTCTCCTACGAGCAGTACTTC.

This clonotype was recorded at least ten times. This rearrangement joins TRBV2 to TRBJ2-5, with 7 bases matching TRBD2. The V segment lost 4 bases and the J segment 1 base; nucleotides outside the gene matches: 9. The length of the CDR3 is 16 residues. Germline V gene data show CDR1 as SNHLY and CDR2 as FYNNEI. Written as DNA, the CDR3 is TGTGCCAGCAGTGCGTGGGAGGGCCCCCTCCAAGAGACCCAGTACTTC. Protein product: CASSAWEGPLQETQYF.

Of note for this clonotype: A read error may explain this, as a much larger clone is one base away. V usage is TRBV5-5 and J usage is TRBJ2-7; D not certain. This CDR3 is built from 13 residues. The germline V gene encodes CDR1 SGHKS and CDR2 YYEKEE (reference sequence). Trimming took 1 base from V and 2 from J, leaving 7 bases between them. The CDR3 here is CASSLFQTYEQYF. The CDR3 coding sequence is TGTGCCAGCAGCTTGTTCCAGACCTACGAGCAGTACTTC. Based on the CDR3 plus reference TRBV5-5 and TRBJ2-7, the full variable domain is DAGVTQSPTHLIKTRGQQVTLRCSPISGHKSVSWYQQVLGQGPQFIFQYYEKEERGRGNFPDRFSARQFPNYSSELNVNALLLGDSALYLCASSLFQTYEQYFGPGTRLTVT.

The V call is TRBV28, the J call TRBJ2-7; D unclear. Germline CDR1 is MDHEN and CDR2 is SYDVKM. V lost 3 bases, J lost 4 bases, and 10 bases lay in between. The CDR3 consists of 13 residues. CDR3 coding DNA: TGTGCCAGCAGTTTCAGAGGCGAATACGAGCAGTACTTC. Protein product: CASSFRGEYEQYF. Together with reference TRBV28 and TRBJ2-7, the CDR3 gives the full variable domain: DVKVTQSSRYLVKRTGEKVFLECVQDMDHENMFWYRQDPGLGLRLIYFSYDVKMKEKGDIPEGYSVSREKKERFSLILESASTNQTSMYLCASSFRGEYEQYFGPGTRLTVT.

This clonotype has at least ten counts. This chain connects TRBV7-2 to TRBJ2-1; 9 positions match TRBD1. Germline V lookup: CDR1 SGHTA, CDR2 FQGNSA. This CDR3 has 16 residues. V was clipped by 1 base and J by 4 bases; unmatched bases: 5. The CDR3 loop reads CASSLGGTGHYNEQFF. The CDR3 DNA reads as TGTGCCAGCAGCTTAGGCGGGACAGGGCATTACAATGAGCAGTTCTTC.

This clonotype was recorded a few times. The chain is built from TRBV7-7 and TRBJ2-3; D is unclear. The V gene's germline CDR1 is SSHAT and CDR2 FNYEAQ (reference sequence). The CDR3 extends over 15 amino acids. V lost 5 bases to trimming and J lost 0 bases, with 12 bases between them. DNA for the CDR3: TGTGCCAGCAGCCCGACTGTAGTTAGCACAGATACGCAGTATTTT. It specifies CASSPTVVSTDTQYF.

The chain is built from TRBV11-2 and TRBJ1-1, with a tentative D call TRBD1 (6 bases). V was trimmed by 5 bases and J by 1 base, leaving 11 bases between them. The germline CDR1 and CDR2 sequences are SGHAT and FQNNGV. The CDR3 has 14 residues. The CDR3 spells CASSMIRGNTEAFF. In DNA form, the CDR3 reads TGTGCCAGCAGCATGATCAGGGGGAACACTGAAGCTTTCTTT. The whole variable domain, remainder taken from reference TRBV11-2 and TRBJ1-1, is EAGVAQSPRYKIIEKRQSVAFWCNPISGHATLYWYQQILGQGPKLLIQFQNNGVVDDSQLPKDRFSAERLKGVDSTLKIQPAKLEDSAVYLCASSMIRGNTEAFFGQGTRLTVV.

The sample holds many counts of this clonotype. V gene TRBV28 combines with J gene TRBJ2-3; TRBD2 matches 10 bases. CDR1 is MDHEN, CDR2 SYDVKM, per germline. This CDR3 region has 17 residues. V was pared by 6 bases and J by 6 bases, with 15 bases of the junction left unmatched. The CDR3 nucleotides read TGTGCCAGCAGCGAAGTTTTAGTGAGCGGGAGGGAGGATACGCAGTATTTT. It translates to CASSEVLVSGREDTQYF.